A selection of T cell receptor beta chains follows, all from one sample in a study of blood T cells in healthy people across ages. Via MiXCR, TCRdb re-called the 5' RACE reads, giving one row per CDR3 protein. The repertoire includes over 950,000 distinct CDR3 sequences, roughly half of them detected once, and roughly 23% sits in the top ten. Sequencing was performed on blood. The receptors originated from a woman aged 55 to 70 in good health. Each CDR3 is given with its conserved first and last residue. The D gene is left open where the match is weak. Not all rows give a size; the values are once, few, many and, for expanded clones, a class.

CDR3aa: CSARDLFIETQYF; CDR3nt: TGCAGTGCTAGAGATTTGTTTATTGAGACCCAGTACTTC; abundance: .; d_gene: .; len: 13; j_gene: TRBJ2-5; v_gene: TRBV20-1
CDR3aa: CAISESLAVHEQYF; CDR3nt: TGTGCCATCAGTGAGTCTCTAGCGGTTCACGAGCAGTACTTC; abundance: .; d_gene: TRBD2; len: 14; j_gene: TRBJ2-7; v_gene: TRBV10-3
CDR3aa: CASSQNRGHETQYF; CDR3nt: TGTGCCAGCAGCCAAAATCGGGGACACGAGACCCAGTACTTC; abundance: .; d_gene: .; len: 14; j_gene: TRBJ2-5; v_gene: TRBV3-1
CDR3aa: CASSYSGLGNNEQFF; CDR3nt: TGTGCCAGCAGTTACTCGGGACTAGGAAACAATGAGCAGTTCTTC; abundance: .; d_gene: TRBD2; len: 15; j_gene: TRBJ2-1; v_gene: TRBV6-2/TRBV6-3
CDR3aa: CASSYSVGGLRETQYF; CDR3nt: TGTGCCAGCAGTTACTCTGTGGGAGGCCTTAGGGAGACCCAGTACTTC; abundance: .; d_gene: .; len: 16; j_gene: TRBJ2-5; v_gene: TRBV6-2/TRBV6-3
CDR3aa: CASSFGTSGTYPYEQYF; CDR3nt: TGTGCCAGCAGCTTCGGTACTAGCGGGACCTACCCCTACGAGCAGTACTTC; abundance: .; d_gene: TRBD2; len: 17; j_gene: TRBJ2-7; v_gene: TRBV11-2
CDR3aa: CASSHRSLGTHSSTEAFF; CDR3nt: TGCGCCAGCAGCCATCGGTCGCTTGGGACACATTCTTCCACTGAAGCTTTCTTT; abundance: few; d_gene: .; len: 18; j_gene: TRBJ1-1; v_gene: TRBV4-1
CDR3aa: CASTSLNRGPNSGAFF; CDR3nt: TGTGCCAGCACCTCACTCAACAGGGGCCCCAATTCGGGAGCTTTCTTT; abundance: .; d_gene: TRBD1; len: 16; j_gene: TRBJ1-1; v_gene: TRBV11-2
CDR3aa: CSLGASGGAPTDTQYF; CDR3nt: TGCAGTCTGGGGGCCTCGGGTGGGGCTCCCACAGATACGCAGTATTTT; abundance: .; d_gene: .; len: 16; j_gene: TRBJ2-3; v_gene: TRBV20-1
CDR3aa: CASSLLEPAKNIQYF; CDR3nt: TGTGCCAGCAGTTTGTTAGAACCCGCCAAAAACATTCAGTACTTC; abundance: few; d_gene: .; len: 15; j_gene: TRBJ2-4; v_gene: TRBV28
CDR3aa: CSARAKTPLIDTQYF; CDR3nt: TGCAGTGCTAGGGCGAAGACACCACTCATAGATACGCAGTATTTT; abundance: .; d_gene: .; len: 15; j_gene: TRBJ2-3; v_gene: TRBV20-1
CDR3aa: CASSEGTSGRSSYEQYF; CDR3nt: TGCGCCAGCAGTGAAGGGACTAGCGGGAGGAGCTCCTACGAGCAGTACTTC; abundance: few; d_gene: TRBD2; len: 17; j_gene: TRBJ2-7; v_gene: TRBV10-2
CDR3aa: CASRDDSSTEAFF; CDR3nt: TGTGCCAGCAGGGATGATTCTAGCACTGAAGCTTTCTTT; abundance: .; d_gene: .; len: 13; j_gene: TRBJ1-1; v_gene: TRBV2
CDR3aa: CSAPAGGRLRVEQFF; CDR3nt: TGCAGTGCCCCCGCCGGGGGCCGGCTGCGGGTAGAGCAGTTCTTC; abundance: .; d_gene: .; len: 15; j_gene: TRBJ2-1; v_gene: TRBV20-1
CDR3aa: CASSLVAGGPEKPNTGELFF; CDR3nt: TGTGCCAGCAGTTTAGTAGCGGGAGGGCCCGAAAAGCCGAACACCGGGGAGCTGTTTTTT; abundance: few; d_gene: TRBD2; len: 20; j_gene: TRBJ2-2; v_gene: TRBV12-3/TRBV12-4
CDR3aa: CATSRDQGLAGEQQYF; CDR3nt: TGTGCCACCAGCAGAGATCAAGGACTAGCGGGAGAACAGCAGTACTTC; abundance: few; d_gene: TRBD2; len: 16; j_gene: TRBJ2-7; v_gene: TRBV15
CDR3aa: CSASVAGDTQYF; CDR3nt: TGCAGTGCTAGTGTGGCGGGCGATACGCAGTATTTT; abundance: .; d_gene: .; len: 12; j_gene: TRBJ2-3; v_gene: TRBV20-1
CDR3aa: CASSRTGSTYEQYF; CDR3nt: TGTGCCAGCAGCCGGACAGGCTCTACCTACGAGCAGTACTTC; abundance: .; d_gene: TRBD1; len: 14; j_gene: TRBJ2-7; v_gene: TRBV3-1
CDR3aa: CASSLGLTGGEGNYEQYF; CDR3nt: TGCGCCAGCAGCTTGGGCCTTACAGGGGGCGAGGGGAACTACGAGCAGTACTTC; abundance: .; d_gene: TRBD1; len: 18; j_gene: TRBJ2-7; v_gene: TRBV5-1
CDR3aa: CASSPGWGGKETQYF; CDR3nt: TGTGCCAGCAGCCCGGGATGGGGGGGCAAAGAGACCCAGTACTTC; abundance: few; d_gene: .; len: 15; j_gene: TRBJ2-5; v_gene: TRBV7-2
CDR3aa: CASSYPIYEQYF; CDR3nt: TGTGCCAGCAGTTACCCGATCTACGAGCAGTACTTC; abundance: few; d_gene: .; len: 12; j_gene: TRBJ2-7; v_gene: TRBV6-2/TRBV6-3
CDR3aa: CASSLKAGAATQYF; CDR3nt: TGTGCCAGTAGCCTGAAGGCAGGGGCAGCCACCCAGTACTTC; abundance: .; d_gene: .; len: 14; j_gene: TRBJ2-5; v_gene: TRBV12-3/TRBV12-4
CDR3aa: CASSGGRTRSETQYF; CDR3nt: TGTGCCAGTAGCGGGGGGCGGACACGCAGCGAGACCCAGTACTTC; abundance: few; d_gene: .; len: 15; j_gene: TRBJ2-5; v_gene: TRBV19
CDR3aa: CASSQPSVPEAFF; CDR3nt: TGTGCCAGCAGCCAGCCCTCCGTACCGGAAGCTTTCTTT; abundance: .; d_gene: .; len: 13; j_gene: TRBJ1-1; v_gene: TRBV3-1
CDR3aa: CAGSPGTGVLSHEHF; CDR3nt: TGTGCCGGGAGTCCCGGGACAGGGGTCCTCAGTCACGAGCATTTT; abundance: .; d_gene: TRBD1; len: 15; j_gene: TRBJ1-5; v_gene: TRBV28
CDR3aa: CASPPGGGELFF; CDR3nt: TGTGCCAGCCCCCCGGGAGGCGGGGAGCTGTTTTTT; abundance: .; d_gene: TRBD2; len: 12; j_gene: TRBJ2-2; v_gene: TRBV7-9
CDR3aa: CASSVALDRPGENEKLFF; CDR3nt: TGTGCCAGCAGCGTAGCTTTGGACAGGCCAGGGGAAAATGAAAAACTGTTTTTT; abundance: .; d_gene: TRBD1; len: 18; j_gene: TRBJ1-4; v_gene: TRBV9
CDR3aa: CASSQLGLAGVNEQYF; CDR3nt: TGTGCCAGCAGCCAACTCGGACTAGCGGGAGTCAACGAGCAGTACTTC; abundance: .; d_gene: TRBD2; len: 16; j_gene: TRBJ2-7; v_gene: TRBV11-2
CDR3aa: CASGLTSGIYNEQFF; CDR3nt: TGTGCTAGTGGCTTAACTAGCGGGATCTACAATGAGCAGTTCTTC; abundance: .; d_gene: TRBD2; len: 15; j_gene: TRBJ2-1; v_gene: TRBV12-5
CDR3aa: CASSVAVGYNEQFF; CDR3nt: TGTGCCAGCTCAGTAGCGGTTGGCTACAATGAGCAGTTCTTC; abundance: .; d_gene: .; len: 14; j_gene: TRBJ2-1; v_gene: TRBV18
CDR3aa: CASSQEGTGALWGQYF; CDR3nt: TGTGCCAGCAGCCAGGAAGGGACAGGAGCTCTTTGGGGGCAGTACTTC; abundance: few; d_gene: TRBD1; len: 16; j_gene: TRBJ2-7; v_gene: TRBV3-1
CDR3aa: CASSSLALPSTDTQYF; CDR3nt: TGTGCCAGCAGCTCTCTAGCGCTCCCTAGCACAGATACGCAGTATTTT; abundance: .; d_gene: .; len: 16; j_gene: TRBJ2-3; v_gene: TRBV28
CDR3aa: CASTAGSSYEQYF; CDR3nt: TGTGCCAGCACCGCCGGGAGTTCCTACGAGCAGTACTTC; abundance: .; d_gene: .; len: 13; j_gene: TRBJ2-7; v_gene: TRBV27
CDR3aa: CATSGRGGPNTGELFF; CDR3nt: TGTGCCACCAGTGGCAGGGGGGGTCCGAACACCGGGGAGCTGTTTTTT; abundance: once; d_gene: .; len: 16; j_gene: TRBJ2-2; v_gene: TRBV24-1
CDR3aa: CASSPRGPTKEETQYF; CDR3nt: TGTGCCAGCAGTCCCAGGGGGCCGACGAAAGAAGAGACCCAGTACTTC; abundance: .; d_gene: TRBD1; len: 16; j_gene: TRBJ2-5; v_gene: TRBV28
CDR3aa: CASSLARTTSGEQYF; CDR3nt: TGTGCCAGCAGCTTAGCCCGGACCACATCTGGCGAGCAGTACTTC; abundance: .; d_gene: .; len: 15; j_gene: TRBJ2-7; v_gene: TRBV7-2
CDR3aa: CASSSTRPDTDTQYF; CDR3nt: TGCGCCAGCAGCTCGACCCGCCCGGACACAGATACGCAGTATTTT; abundance: .; d_gene: .; len: 15; j_gene: TRBJ2-3; v_gene: TRBV5-1
CDR3aa: CAWTEQQNTIYF; CDR3nt: TGTGCCTGGACAGAACAACAAAACACCATATATTTT; abundance: .; d_gene: .; len: 12; j_gene: TRBJ1-3; v_gene: TRBV30
CDR3aa: CASTLSGNSPLHF; CDR3nt: TGTGCCAGCACCCTATCGGGAAATTCACCCCTCCACTTT; abundance: .; d_gene: .; len: 13; j_gene: TRBJ1-6; v_gene: TRBV6-7
CDR3aa: CASSQDLNRAGTQYF; CDR3nt: TGCGCCAGCAGCCAAGATTTGAACAGGGCAGGGACCCAGTACTTC; abundance: .; d_gene: .; len: 15; j_gene: TRBJ2-5; v_gene: TRBV4-1
CDR3aa: CASSERGIYGETQYF; CDR3nt: TGTGCCAGCAGTGAAAGGGGGATTTATGGAGAGACCCAGTACTTC; abundance: .; d_gene: .; len: 15; j_gene: TRBJ2-5; v_gene: TRBV2
CDR3aa: CASNPGTEGVGYTF; CDR3nt: TGCGCCAGCAACCCCGGGACAGAAGGGGTTGGCTACACCTTC; abundance: .; d_gene: TRBD1; len: 14; j_gene: TRBJ1-2; v_gene: TRBV5-1
CDR3aa: CASLSGTGGLYEQYF; CDR3nt: TGTGCCAGCCTCTCCGGGACAGGGGGCTTATACGAGCAGTACTTC; abundance: .; d_gene: TRBD1; len: 15; j_gene: TRBJ2-7; v_gene: TRBV6-1
CDR3aa: CASSVTGTSSQTQYF; CDR3nt: TGCGCCAGCAGCGTTACCGGGACTAGCAGCCAGACCCAGTACTTC; abundance: .; d_gene: TRBD2; len: 15; j_gene: TRBJ2-5; v_gene: TRBV5-1
CDR3aa: CASGPPGEQYF; CDR3nt: TGTGCCAGCGGCCCACCCGGCGAGCAGTACTTC; abundance: .; d_gene: .; len: 11; j_gene: TRBJ2-7; v_gene: TRBV5-6
CDR3aa: CSSRLAPNQETQYF; CDR3nt: TGCAGCTCCAGACTAGCCCCGAACCAAGAGACCCAGTACTTC; abundance: .; d_gene: TRBD2; len: 14; j_gene: TRBJ2-5; v_gene: TRBV29-1
CDR3aa: CASSLLDIIQYF; CDR3nt: TGTGCCAGCAGTTTACTGGACATTATACAGTACTTC; abundance: .; d_gene: .; len: 12; j_gene: TRBJ2-5; v_gene: TRBV12-3/TRBV12-4
CDR3aa: CASSTTGQYGYTF; CDR3nt: TGTGCCAGCAGTACGACAGGGCAGTATGGCTACACCTTC; abundance: .; d_gene: TRBD1; len: 13; j_gene: TRBJ1-2; v_gene: TRBV12-3/TRBV12-4
CDR3aa: CASSSPMSRSYGYTF; CDR3nt: TGTGCCAGCAGTTCCCCGATGAGCCGGAGCTATGGCTACACCTTC; abundance: .; d_gene: .; len: 15; j_gene: TRBJ1-2; v_gene: TRBV6-5
CDR3aa: CASSLQEPPLYNEQFF; CDR3nt: TGCGCCAGCAGCTTGCAGGAACCCCCGCTTTACAATGAGCAGTTCTTC; abundance: few; d_gene: .; len: 16; j_gene: TRBJ2-1; v_gene: TRBV5-1
CDR3aa: CASSLRPGLLYNEQFF; CDR3nt: TGTGCCAGCAGTTTACGCCCGGGACTTCTCTACAATGAGCAGTTCTTC; abundance: .; d_gene: .; len: 16; j_gene: TRBJ2-1; v_gene: TRBV27
CDR3aa: CSVGSTQDNEQFF; CDR3nt: TGCAGCGTTGGTTCTACTCAAGACAATGAGCAGTTCTTC; abundance: few; d_gene: .; len: 13; j_gene: TRBJ2-1; v_gene: TRBV29-1
CDR3aa: CASSSGLYEQFF; CDR3nt: TGTGCCAGCAGTTCCGGACTGTATGAGCAGTTCTTC; abundance: .; d_gene: .; len: 12; j_gene: TRBJ2-1; v_gene: TRBV12-3/TRBV12-4